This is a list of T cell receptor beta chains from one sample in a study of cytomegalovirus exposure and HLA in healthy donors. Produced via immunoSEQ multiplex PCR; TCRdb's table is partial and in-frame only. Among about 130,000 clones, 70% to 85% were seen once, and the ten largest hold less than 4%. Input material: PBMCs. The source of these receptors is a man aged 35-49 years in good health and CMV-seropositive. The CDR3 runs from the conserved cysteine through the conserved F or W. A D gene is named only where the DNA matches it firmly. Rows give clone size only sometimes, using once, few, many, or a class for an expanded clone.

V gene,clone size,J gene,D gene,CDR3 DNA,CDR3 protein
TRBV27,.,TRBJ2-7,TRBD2,TGTGCCAGCAATCCTAACTTAGCGGGAATTGTGGGCGAGCAGTACTTC,CASNPNLAGIVGEQYF
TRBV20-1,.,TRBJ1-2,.,TGCAGTGCCCAGGCCGTCTATGGCTACACCTTC,CSAQAVYGYTF
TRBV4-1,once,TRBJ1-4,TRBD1,TGCGCCAGCAGCCAAGGTACAGGGGTAAGTGAAAAACTGTTTTTT,CASSQGTGVSEKLFF
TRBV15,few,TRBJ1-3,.,TGTGCCACCAGCAGAGTAGGGGGCTCTGGAAACACCATATATTTT,CATSRVGGSGNTIYF
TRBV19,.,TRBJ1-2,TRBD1,TGTGCCAGTAGTGACAGGGGGCTCGACTATGGCTACACCTTC,CASSDRGLDYGYTF
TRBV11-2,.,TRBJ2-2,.,TGTGCCAGCAGCCCGTCAGGTCACAACACCGGGGGGCTGTTTTTT,CASSPSGHNTGGLFF
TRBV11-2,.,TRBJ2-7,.,TGTGCCAGCAGCTTAGAAAAGGGGATGTACTACGAGCAGTACTTC,CASSLEKGMYYEQYF
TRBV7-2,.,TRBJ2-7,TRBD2,TGTGCCAGCAGCCTCCTGGCGGGAGGGCCTCAGTACGAGCAGTACTTC,CASSLLAGGPQYEQYF
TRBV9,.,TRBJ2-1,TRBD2,TGTGCCAGCAGCCTTCGACTAGCGCGAGAGTCCTACAATGAGCAGTTCTTC,CASSLRLARESYNEQFF
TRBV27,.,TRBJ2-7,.,TGTGCCAGCAGTTTGACAGAGTCAATTTCCTACGAGCAGTACTTC,CASSLTESISYEQYF
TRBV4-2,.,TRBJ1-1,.,TGTGCCAGCAGCCAAGATTTGGGAGGTGAAGCTTTCTTT,CASSQDLGGEAFF
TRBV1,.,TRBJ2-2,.,TGCACCAGCAGCCAACGCCAGGGGGCCGGGGAGCTGTTTTTT,CTSSQRQGAGELFF
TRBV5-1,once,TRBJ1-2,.,TGCGCCAGCAGCTTCGGGAGGGGGGCTAACTATGGCTACACCTTC,CASSFGRGANYGYTF
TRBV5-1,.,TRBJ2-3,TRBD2,TGCGCCAGCAGCCCTTCGGGGGGAGTCCAACGCACAGATACGCAGTATTTT,CASSPSGGVQRTDTQYF
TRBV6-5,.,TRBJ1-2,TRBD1,TGTGCCAGCAGCCGGGGACAGACTAACTATGGCTACACCTTC,CASSRGQTNYGYTF
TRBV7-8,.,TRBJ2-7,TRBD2,TGTGCCAGCAGCTTTCGGCTAGCGGGAGTCCCAAGCTCTGGGGAGCAGTACTTC,CASSFRLAGVPSSGEQYF
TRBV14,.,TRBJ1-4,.,TGTGCCAGCAGCCAAGTCCTGGGCACAGGCCTCACTAATGAAAAACTGTTTTTT,CASSQVLGTGLTNEKLFF
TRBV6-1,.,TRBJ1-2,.,TGTGCCAGCAGTGAAAACAGGGTAAACTATGGCTACACCTTC,CASSENRVNYGYTF
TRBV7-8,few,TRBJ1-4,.,TGTGCCAGCAGCTCGCAGACAGGCTTCAATGAAAAACTGTTTTTT,CASSSQTGFNEKLFF
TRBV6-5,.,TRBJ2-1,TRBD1,TGTGCCAGCAGAGGGACAGGGCCCTCTAATGAGCAGTTCTTC,CASRGTGPSNEQFF
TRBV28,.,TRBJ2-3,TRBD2,TGTGCCAGCAGCATCGGGGCTAGCGGGAGGGGGGGCACAGATACGCAGTATTTT,CASSIGASGRGGTDTQYF
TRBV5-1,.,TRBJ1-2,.,TGCGCCAGCAAGGGGAACTCTAACTATGGCTACACCTTC,CASKGNSNYGYTF
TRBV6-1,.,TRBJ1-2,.,TGTGCCAGCAGTGAAAGTTTGGGGCCTCTATTCAAAGACTACACCTTC,CASSESLGPLFKDYTF
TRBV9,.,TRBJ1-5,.,TGTGCCAGCAGCCCTCACCTGCTTATGGAGACGGATAGCAATCAGCCCCAGCATTTT,CASSPHLLMETDSNQPQHF
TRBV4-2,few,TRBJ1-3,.,TGTGCCAGCAGCCGAGGACCGGGAACGGGAAACACCATATATTTT,CASSRGPGTGNTIYF
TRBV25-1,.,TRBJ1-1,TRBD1,TGTGCCACCAGGAACAGGGGGCTTGGCACTGAAGCTTTCTTT,CATRNRGLGTEAFF
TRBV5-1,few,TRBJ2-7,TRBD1,TGCGCCAGCAGCTCGGGGCCGGGACAGGGAGCCTACGAGCAGTACTTC,CASSSGPGQGAYEQYF
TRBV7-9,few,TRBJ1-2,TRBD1,TGTGCCAGCAGCGCCGGGACAGGGTTGAGCTTTGGCTACACCTTC,CASSAGTGLSFGYTF
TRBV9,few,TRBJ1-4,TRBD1,TGTGCCAGCTCGGAGGGACAGCCTAATGAAAAACTGTTTTTT,CASSEGQPNEKLFF
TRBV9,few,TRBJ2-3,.,TGTGCCAGCAGCGTAGGGGCGGGGCCCACAGATACGCAGTATTTT,CASSVGAGPTDTQYF
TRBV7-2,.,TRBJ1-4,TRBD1,TGTGCCAGCAGCCGACAGGGGGACCGAGAAAAACTGTTTTTT,CASSRQGDREKLFF
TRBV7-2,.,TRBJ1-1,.,TGTGCCAGCAGCTTAACGTTTAGCGCGGAGAACACTGAAGCTTTCTTT,CASSLTFSAENTEAFF
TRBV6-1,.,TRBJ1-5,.,TGTGCCAGCAGTGAAGGGGGCACGACCCAGCATTTT,CASSEGGTTQHF
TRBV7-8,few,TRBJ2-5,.,TGTGCCAGCAGCTTAGCGCGCGAGACCCAGTACTTC,CASSLARETQYF
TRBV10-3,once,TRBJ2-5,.,TGTGCCATCAGCGGCGGGGTCCAAGAGACCCAGTACTTC,CAISGGVQETQYF
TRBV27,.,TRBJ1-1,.,TGTGCCAGCGGGAGGATCGGGGGAGGCACTGAAGCTTTCTTT,CASGRIGGGTEAFF
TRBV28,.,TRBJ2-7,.,TGTGCCAGCAATAGGCCAGCGAGCTCCTACGAGCAGTACTTC,CASNRPASSYEQYF
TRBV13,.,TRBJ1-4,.,TGTGCCAGCAGCTTAGGCCCGCAGGGTCCGAATGAAAAACTGTTTTTT,CASSLGPQGPNEKLFF
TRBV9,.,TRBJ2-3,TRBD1,TGTGCCAGCAGCGTAGGTATAGGGGACAGGGGCGATACGCAGTATTTT,CASSVGIGDRGDTQYF
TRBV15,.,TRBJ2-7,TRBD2,TGTGCCACCAGCCTAGAGACTAGCGGGAATTACGAGCAGTACTTC,CATSLETSGNYEQYF
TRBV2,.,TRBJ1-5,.,TGTGCCATCTCACAGGGTCTTGAGCAGCCCCAGCATTTT,CAISQGLEQPQHF
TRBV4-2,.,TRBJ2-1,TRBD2,TGTGCCAGCAGCCAAGGCGTTTCTAGCGGGGGCCACAATGAGCAGTTCTTC,CASSQGVSSGGHNEQFF
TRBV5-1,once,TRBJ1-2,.,TGCGCCAGCAGCTTGGAGCTGGGCTCACATGGCTACACCTTC,CASSLELGSHGYTF
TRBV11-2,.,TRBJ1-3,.,TGTGCCAGCAGCTTAGATTGGGGGGCTGGAAACACCATATATTTT,CASSLDWGAGNTIYF
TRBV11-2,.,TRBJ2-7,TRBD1,TGTGCCAGCAGCTTGGGACAGGGAAACTACGAGCAGTACTTC,CASSLGQGNYEQYF
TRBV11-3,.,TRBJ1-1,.,TGTGCCAGCAGCTTAGACTCTCGGAACACTGAAGCTTTCTTT,CASSLDSRNTEAFF
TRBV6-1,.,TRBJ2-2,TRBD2,TGTGCCAGCACTCACTCCCGGGGGGCCGGGGAGCTGTTTTTT,CASTHSRGAGELFF
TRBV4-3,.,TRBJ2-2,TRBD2,TGCGCCAGCAGCCAAGGTTTGCGGGAGGGGACCGGGGAGCTGTTTTTT,CASSQGLREGTGELFF